The entry below gives a single T cell receptor beta chain sequence along with its context. Its antigen is as yet unknown. Using around 180 ng DNA, about 30,000 T cell genomes, the sorted-subset replicate PCRs were run. Measured with immunoSEQ multiplex PCR; TCRdb has only the in-frame clones, and not every one. The sample lists approximately 940,000 clones, around 80% occurring once. This specimen belongs to a study of shared clonotypes between healthy human individuals. The V and J ends lost 4 bases and 1 base respectively, with 11 bases between them. Germline lookup yields CDR1 SGDLS and CDR2 YYNGEE. There are 14 residues in the CDR3. Study results and limitations: Enrolling few donors narrowed the genetic and exposure-history diversity that was represented.

The chain couples TRBV9 to TRBJ1-1; weak D call: TRBD1 (6 bases). The clonotype was recovered from a man aged 18-30 years in good health. The sequencing input was memory CD4+ T cells sorted from blood. Sample subset: CD45RA-negative fraction. For the CDR3, the DNA is TGTGCCAGCAGCTTCACAGGGTCGAACACTGAAGCTTTCTTT. Its translation: CASSFTGSNTEAFF.